Listed here is a single T cell receptor beta chain. This clone's antigen is unknown. No quality values exist for individual bases; no much larger clone is one base distant. In light of the paper, this sample's time point label describes: sample from a COVID-19-recovered individual after infection. Patients who had recovered from mild-to-severe COVID-19 served as donors. Uncultured memory T cell samples were subjected to sequencing directly after ex vivo isolation. CD4+ total memory, central memory, effector memory and circulating T follicular helper cells were isolated from peripheral blood mononuclear cells. These data come from a study of CD4 T cell repertoires in COVID-19 (dated by TCRdb to the early 2020s). Some background on the complete study: To analyze cross-reactivity, CFSE-low cells were expanded with IL-2 for approximately nine days and then labeled again and restimulated with spike proteins from other coronaviruses. Naturally processed CD4+ T cell responses to SARS-CoV-2 spike and nucleoprotein were characterized in COVID-19-recovered individuals, and clonal composition was assessed by TCR Vbeta sequencing. In three recovered individuals, the TCR Vbeta repertoire of SARS-CoV-2-reactive T cells was analyzed at the subset level. Results and caveats for the whole study, not just this receptor: Between roughly 7 and 28% of SARS-CoV-2 clonotypes were also detected in SARS-CoV and/or HKU1 spike-stimulated secondary cultures, consistent with cross-reactivity. Two or all three memory subsets shared several of the most expanded SARS-CoV-2-reactive clonotypes, which suggests intraclonal diversification.

Receptors were amplified or captured by the immunoSEQ multiplex PCR assay. The authors' analysis ran thus. The Chao-Jaccard similarity index and the number of shared clonotypes were used to measure repertoire overlap between subsets. TCRdb obtained this table from immuneACCESS and retained in-frame rearrangements with V and J assigned. These tables miss some clones; where compared with another copy, unresolved V genes account for less than half of the shortfall, and the remainder is unexplained. The D gene and trimming were derived from the DNA, and the V and J assignments and clone size from that table. In this sample the table shows approximately 75,000 clones, 83% of which occur a single time. Of the sample, around 0.58% falls within the top ten clones. CDR1 and CDR2, looked up from the germline V gene, are SGHVS and FQNEAQ. V was cut back by 1 base and J by 8 bases, leaving a gap of 14 bases between them. From cysteine to phenylalanine, the CDR3 is 15 amino acids long. CDR3 DNA only is kept here, 45 bases in frame from base 1.

This sequence was found in a human donor who had COVID-19. The chain was built from TRBV7-8 and TRBJ1-4, and the D gene may be TRBD1, 6 bases matching. The sequencing used CD4+ T cells from peripheral blood, collected after recovery from COVID-19. The bases are TGTGCCAGCAGCTTAGTGCGGGGGGCCGGAGAAAAACTGTTTTTT. This sequence encodes CASSLVRGAGEKLFF.